This T cell receptor beta chain was recorded in a study of blood T cell repertoires in COVID-19. The wider study: Some COVID-19 samples were acute and others convalescent; all came from the United States, Italy and Spain.

Sequencing was performed with immunoSEQ multiplex PCR; in TCRdb, only in-frame clones are kept and a portion is missing. The table has more than 50,000 clones, around 77% seen once; the top ten hold almost 10%. The sequence came from a human donor in a cohort sampled during active COVID-19. Source material: peripheral blood.

CDR3 nucleotides: TGTGCCAGCAGACTTAGCGGGAGGGCCCGGAATGAGCAGTTCTTC. Translating it yields CASRLSGRARNEQFF. The J gene is TRBJ2-1, the V gene TRBV6-5; 11 nucleotides agree with TRBD2. The ends lost 6 bases at V and 7 bases at J; junction bases unmatched: 8. This CDR3 has 15 residues. Germline V gives CDR1 MNHEY, CDR2 SVGAGI.